Listed here are 8 T cell receptor beta chains from one sample, sequenced in a study of regulatory T cells in long-lasting Graves disease. Assembly of TCR beta libraries relied on iRepertoire HTBI primers together with Arm-PCR of CDR3 regions. One entry per CDR3 protein results from TCRdb running MiXCR on the multiplex PCR reads. The sample includes 560,000 or so distinct CDR3 sequences, approximately 16% of them seen just once. Time point noted: newly diagnosed GD, antithyroid drugs for less than 3 months. PBMC RNA served as the TCR library source. The same sample was also used in a study of T cells in Graves' hyperthyroidism and ophthalmopathy.

This material consisted of peripheral blood mononuclear cells (PBMCs), taken at new diagnosis, from a patient treated with antithyroid drugs. The receptors stem from a man in his late teens or twenties with Graves disease.

This clonotype has at least ten counts. This chain links TRBV7-8 with TRBJ1-1; the D is unclear. There are 14 residues in the CDR3. Germline CDR1 is SGHVS and CDR2 is FQNEAQ. V shed 4 bases and J shed 4 bases, with 13 bases lying between them. CDR3 coding DNA: TGTGCCAGCAGCTCCGCGCCCAGGAGCACTGAAGCTTTCTTT. This encodes CASSSAPRSTEAFF. The full variable domain, with the rest looked up from reference TRBV7-8 and TRBJ1-1, is GAGVSQSPRYKVAKRGQDVALRCDPISGHVSLFWYQQALGQGPEFLTYFQNEAQLDKSGLPSDRFFAERPEGSVSTLKIQRTQQEDSAVYLCASSSAPRSTEAFFGQGTRLTVV.

This clonotype was counted many times. The chain joins TRBV2 to TRBJ1-3; 7 bases agree with TRBD1. There are 15 residues in the CDR3. Germline V gives CDR1 SNHLY, CDR2 FYNNEI. V lost 8 bases and J lost 0; bases outside the gene matches: 7. The CDR3 region has the DNA TGTGCCAGCGAGACAGGGCAAAGCTCTGGAAACACCATATATTTT. Translation: CASETGQSSGNTIYF.

J is TRBJ2-1 and V is TRBV6-5; 8 bases match TRBD2. This CDR3 spans 16 amino acids. From germline, CDR1 is MNHEY and CDR2 SVGAGI. After removal of 0 bases from V and 6 bases from J, the junction contained 7 bases not matched to a gene. The chain's CDR3 is CASSYSSGNPGNEQFF. As DNA, the CDR3 is TGTGCCAGCAGTTACTCTAGCGGGAACCCGGGCAATGAGCAGTTCTTC.

This clonotype has more than one count but fewer than ten. Its ends do not fully match the called genes, so a read error is possible. V usage is TRBV7-9 and J usage is TRBJ1-6; D may be TRBD1 (5 bases). The CDR3 sequence is 14 residues long. CDR1 and CDR2 (germline): SEHNR, FQNEAQ (reference sequence). CDR3 region: CAGSSLGVHSPLHF. The CDR3 DNA sequence: TGTGCCGGCAGCTCCCTGGGGGTTCATTCACCCCTCCACTTT.

In its sample, this clonotype was seen a few times. The rearrangement joins TRBV30 to TRBJ2-7, with D perhaps TRBD1 or TRBD2 (8 bases each). The CDR3 loop spans 15 amino acids. Per germline, CDR1 GTSNPN and CDR2 SVGIG (reference sequence). Trimming pared 5 bases from V and 4 bases from J, leaving 21 bases between. CDR3 amino acids: CAWREGPWTGYEQYF. The DNA for the CDR3 is TGTGCCTGGCGGGAGGGCCCGTGGACAGGGTACGAGCAGTACTTC.

The V and J genes are TRBV5-1 and TRBJ2-2, with D possibly TRBD1 on 6 matching bases. Per the germline V gene, CDR1 is SGHRS and CDR2 is YFSETQ. The CDR3 is made up of 15 amino acids. The V end lost 6 bases, the J end lost 2 bases, and 14 bases lay between the germline ends. CDR3 DNA sequence: TGCGCCAGCAACCCCAGGGGAACTAACACCGGGGAGCTGTTTTTT. Translated, it gives CASNPRGTNTGELFF.

In this sample, this clonotype turned up a few times. J is TRBJ1-1 and V is TRBV6-9; the D gene is possibly TRBD1 (6 bases). V was cut by 3 bases and J by 8 bases, with 19 bases left in between. The CDR3 runs to 15 residues. Germline V gene sequence: CDR1 MNHGY, CDR2 SVAAGI. Written as DNA, the CDR3 is TGTGCCAGCAGTTACAGCGAGGACAGTGGAAAAGAAGCTTTCTTT. Amino acid sequence: CASSYSEDSGKEAFF.

This clonotype was seen a handful of times. The chain has TRBV20-1 and TRBJ1-3, with a possible D match to TRBD1 (6 bases). CDR3 length: 14 amino acids. Trimming shortened V by 3 bases and J by 4 bases, and 13 bases separated the two germline ends. CDR1 DFQATT and CDR2 SNEGSKA come from the germline V gene (reference sequence). The CDR3 loop reads CSASDRRAGNTIYF. In DNA form, the CDR3 reads TGCAGTGCTAGTGACAGGAGGGCGGGAAACACCATATATTTT.